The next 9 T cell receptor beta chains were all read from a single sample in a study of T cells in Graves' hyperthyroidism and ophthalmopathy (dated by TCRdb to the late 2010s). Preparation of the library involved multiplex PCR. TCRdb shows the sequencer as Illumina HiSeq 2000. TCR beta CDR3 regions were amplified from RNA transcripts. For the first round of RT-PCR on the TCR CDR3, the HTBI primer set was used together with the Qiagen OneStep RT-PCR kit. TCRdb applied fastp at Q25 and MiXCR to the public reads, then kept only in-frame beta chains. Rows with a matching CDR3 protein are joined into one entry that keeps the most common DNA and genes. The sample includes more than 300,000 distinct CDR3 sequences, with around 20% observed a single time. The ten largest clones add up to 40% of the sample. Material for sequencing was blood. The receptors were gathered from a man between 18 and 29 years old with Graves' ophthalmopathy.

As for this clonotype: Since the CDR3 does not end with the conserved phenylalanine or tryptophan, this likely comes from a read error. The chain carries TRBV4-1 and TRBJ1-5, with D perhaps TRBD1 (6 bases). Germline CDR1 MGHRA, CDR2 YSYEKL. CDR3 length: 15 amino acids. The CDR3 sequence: CSSSQVTGSNQPQHS. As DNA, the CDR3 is TGCTCCAGCAGCCAAGTCACAGGGTCCAATCAGCCCCAGCATTCT.

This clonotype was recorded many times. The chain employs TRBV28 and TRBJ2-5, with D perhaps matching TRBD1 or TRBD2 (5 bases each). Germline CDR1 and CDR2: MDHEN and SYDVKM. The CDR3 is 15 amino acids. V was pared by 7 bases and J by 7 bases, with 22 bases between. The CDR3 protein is CASKPGTLRLATQYF. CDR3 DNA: TGTGCCAGCAAACCCGGGACCCTGAGGCTCGCGACCCAGTACTTC. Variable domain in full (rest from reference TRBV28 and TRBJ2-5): DVKVTQSSRYLVKRTGEKVFLECVQDMDHENMFWYRQDPGLGLRLIYFSYDVKMKEKGDIPEGYSVSREKKERFSLILESASTNQTSMYLCASKPGTLRLATQYFGPGTRLLVL.

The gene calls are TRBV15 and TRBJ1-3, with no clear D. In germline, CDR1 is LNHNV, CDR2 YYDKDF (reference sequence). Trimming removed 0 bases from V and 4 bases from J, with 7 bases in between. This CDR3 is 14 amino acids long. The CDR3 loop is CATSRDKSGNTIYF. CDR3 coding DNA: TGTGCCACCAGCAGAGATAAAAGCGGAAACACCATATATTTT.

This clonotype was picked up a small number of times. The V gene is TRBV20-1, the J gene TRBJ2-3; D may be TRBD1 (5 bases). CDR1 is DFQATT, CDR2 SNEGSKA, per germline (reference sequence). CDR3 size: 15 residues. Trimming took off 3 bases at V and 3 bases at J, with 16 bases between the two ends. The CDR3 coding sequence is TGCAGTGCTAGTACAGGTTCTATTGGGACAGATACGCAGTATTTT. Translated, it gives CSASTGSIGTDTQYF.

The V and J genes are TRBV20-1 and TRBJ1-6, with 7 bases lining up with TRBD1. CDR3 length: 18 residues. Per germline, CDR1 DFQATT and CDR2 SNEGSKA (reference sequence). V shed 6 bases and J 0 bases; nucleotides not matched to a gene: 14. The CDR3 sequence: CSAWDSSSPSSYNSPLHF. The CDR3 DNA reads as TGCAGTGCCTGGGACAGTAGCTCTCCTAGCTCCTATAATTCACCCCTCCACTTT.

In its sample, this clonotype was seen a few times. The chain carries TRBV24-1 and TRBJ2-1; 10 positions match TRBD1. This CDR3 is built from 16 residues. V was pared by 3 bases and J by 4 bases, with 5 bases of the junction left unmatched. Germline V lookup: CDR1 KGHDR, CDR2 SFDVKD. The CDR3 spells CATSDPGQGRYNEQFF. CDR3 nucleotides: TGTGCCACCAGTGATCCGGGACAGGGGAGGTACAATGAGCAGTTCTTC.

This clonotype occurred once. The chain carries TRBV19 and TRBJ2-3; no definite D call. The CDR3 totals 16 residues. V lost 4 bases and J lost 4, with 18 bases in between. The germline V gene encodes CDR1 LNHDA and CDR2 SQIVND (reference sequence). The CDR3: CASSSRLDLGPDTQYF. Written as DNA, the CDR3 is TGTGCCAGTAGTAGTCGGTTGGACCTAGGACCAGATACGCAGTATTTT.

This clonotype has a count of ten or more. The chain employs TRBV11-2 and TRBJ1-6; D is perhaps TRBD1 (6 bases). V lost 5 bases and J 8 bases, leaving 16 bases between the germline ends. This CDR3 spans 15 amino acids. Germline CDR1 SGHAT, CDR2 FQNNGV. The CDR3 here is CASSLSGAGYSPLHF. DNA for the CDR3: TGTGCCAGCAGCCTCTCGGGGGCCGGCTATTCACCCCTCCACTTT.

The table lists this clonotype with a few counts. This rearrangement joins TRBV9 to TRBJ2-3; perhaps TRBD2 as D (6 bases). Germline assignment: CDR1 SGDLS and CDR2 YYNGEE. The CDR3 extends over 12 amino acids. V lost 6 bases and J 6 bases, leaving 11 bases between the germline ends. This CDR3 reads CASTDRGDTQYF. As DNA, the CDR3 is TGTGCCAGCACCGACCGGGGGGATACGCAGTATTTT.